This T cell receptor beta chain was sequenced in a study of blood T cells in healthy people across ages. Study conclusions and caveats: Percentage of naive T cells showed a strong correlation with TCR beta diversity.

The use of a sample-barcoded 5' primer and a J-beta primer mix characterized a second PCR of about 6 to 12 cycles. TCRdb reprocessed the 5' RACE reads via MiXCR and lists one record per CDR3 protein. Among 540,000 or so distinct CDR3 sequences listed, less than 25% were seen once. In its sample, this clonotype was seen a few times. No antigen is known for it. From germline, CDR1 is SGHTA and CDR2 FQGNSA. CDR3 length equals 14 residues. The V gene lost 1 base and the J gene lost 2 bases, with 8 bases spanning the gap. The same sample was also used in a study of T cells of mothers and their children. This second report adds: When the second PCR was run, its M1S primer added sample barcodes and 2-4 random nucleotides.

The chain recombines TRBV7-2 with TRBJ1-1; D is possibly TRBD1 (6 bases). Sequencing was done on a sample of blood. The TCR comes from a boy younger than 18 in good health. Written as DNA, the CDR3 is TGTGCCAGCAGCTTAGAACAGGGAAACACTGAAGCTTTCTTT. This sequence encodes CASSLEQGNTEAFF.